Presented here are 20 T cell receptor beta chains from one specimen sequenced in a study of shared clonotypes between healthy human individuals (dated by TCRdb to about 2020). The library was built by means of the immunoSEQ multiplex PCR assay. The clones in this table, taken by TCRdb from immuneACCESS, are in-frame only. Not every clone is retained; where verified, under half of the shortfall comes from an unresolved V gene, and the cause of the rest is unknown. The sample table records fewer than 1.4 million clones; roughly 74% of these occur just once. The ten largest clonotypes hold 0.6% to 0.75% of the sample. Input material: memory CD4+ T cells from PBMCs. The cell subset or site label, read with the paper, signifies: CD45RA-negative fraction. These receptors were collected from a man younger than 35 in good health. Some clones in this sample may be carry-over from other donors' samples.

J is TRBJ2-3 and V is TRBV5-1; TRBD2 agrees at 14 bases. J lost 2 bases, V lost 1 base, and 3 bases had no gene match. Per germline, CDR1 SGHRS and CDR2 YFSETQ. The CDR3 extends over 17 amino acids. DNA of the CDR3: TGCGCCAGCAGCTTGAAGGGACTAGCGGGAGCCACAGATACGCAGTATTTT. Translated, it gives CASSLKGLAGATDTQYF.

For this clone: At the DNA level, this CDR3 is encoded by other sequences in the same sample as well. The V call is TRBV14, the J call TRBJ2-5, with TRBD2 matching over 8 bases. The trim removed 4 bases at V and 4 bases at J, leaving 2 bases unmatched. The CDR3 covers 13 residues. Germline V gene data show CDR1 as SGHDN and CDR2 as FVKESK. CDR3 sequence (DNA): TGTGCCAGCAGCCCGGGACTAGGAGAGACCCAGTACTTC. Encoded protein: CASSPGLGETQYF.

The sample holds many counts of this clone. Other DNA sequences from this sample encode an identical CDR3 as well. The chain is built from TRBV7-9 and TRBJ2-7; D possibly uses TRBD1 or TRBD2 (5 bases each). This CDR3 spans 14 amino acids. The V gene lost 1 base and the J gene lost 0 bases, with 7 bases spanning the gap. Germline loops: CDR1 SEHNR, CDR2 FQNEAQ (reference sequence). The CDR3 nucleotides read TGTGCCAGCAGCTTAGGAGGGGTCTCCTACGAGCAGTACTTC. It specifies CASSLGGVSYEQYF.

The DNA for the CDR3 is TGTGCCAGCAGCCCTAGGGGGGACCAGCCCCAGCATTTT. Its protein product is CASSPRGDQPQHF. The chain carries TRBV27 and TRBJ1-5, with D perhaps matching TRBD1 (6 bases). V shed 6 bases and J shed 7 bases, with 13 bases lying between them. CDR1 is MNHEY, CDR2 SMNVEV, per germline (reference sequence). CDR3 length: 13 amino acids.

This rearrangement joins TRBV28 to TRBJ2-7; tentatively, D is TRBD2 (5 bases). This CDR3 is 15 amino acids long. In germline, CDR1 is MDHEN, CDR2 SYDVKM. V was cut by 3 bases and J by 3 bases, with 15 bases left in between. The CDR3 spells CASSFDGVGNYEQYF. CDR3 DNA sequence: TGTGCCAGCAGTTTTGACGGGGTAGGGAACTACGAGCAGTACTTC.

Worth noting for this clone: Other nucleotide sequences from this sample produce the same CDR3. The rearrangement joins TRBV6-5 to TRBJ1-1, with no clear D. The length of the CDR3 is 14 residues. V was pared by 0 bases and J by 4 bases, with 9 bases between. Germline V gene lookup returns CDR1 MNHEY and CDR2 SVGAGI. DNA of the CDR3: TGTGCCAGCAGTTACTCGACGGGTGGCACTGAAGCTTTCTTT. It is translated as CASSYSTGGTEAFF.

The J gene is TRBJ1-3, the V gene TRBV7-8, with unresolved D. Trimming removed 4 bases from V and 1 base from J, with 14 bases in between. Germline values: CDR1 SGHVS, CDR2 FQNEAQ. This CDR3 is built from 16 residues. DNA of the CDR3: TGTGCCAGCAGCTATAGAGGCGGATCGTCTGGAAACACCATATATTTT. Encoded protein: CASSYRGGSSGNTIYF.

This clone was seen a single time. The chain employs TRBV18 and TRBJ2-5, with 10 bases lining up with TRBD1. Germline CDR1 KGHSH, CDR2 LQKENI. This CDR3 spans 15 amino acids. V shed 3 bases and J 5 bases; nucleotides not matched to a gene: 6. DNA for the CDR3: TGTGCCAGCTCACCTGGGACAGGGGACTGGGAGACCCAGTACTTC. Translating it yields CASSPGTGDWETQYF.

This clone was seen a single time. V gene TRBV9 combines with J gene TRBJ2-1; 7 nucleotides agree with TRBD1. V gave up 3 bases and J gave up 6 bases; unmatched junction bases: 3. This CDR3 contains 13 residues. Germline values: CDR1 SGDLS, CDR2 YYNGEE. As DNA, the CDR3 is TGTGCCAGCAGCGGAGGGACAGCCAATGAGCAGTTCTTC. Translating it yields CASSGGTANEQFF.

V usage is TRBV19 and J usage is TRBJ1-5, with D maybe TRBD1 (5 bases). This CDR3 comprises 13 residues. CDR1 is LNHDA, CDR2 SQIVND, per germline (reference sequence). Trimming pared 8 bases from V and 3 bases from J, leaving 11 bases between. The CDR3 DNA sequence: TGTGCCAGTTCGACGGGGGACAATCAGCCCCAGCATTTT. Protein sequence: CASSTGDNQPQHF.

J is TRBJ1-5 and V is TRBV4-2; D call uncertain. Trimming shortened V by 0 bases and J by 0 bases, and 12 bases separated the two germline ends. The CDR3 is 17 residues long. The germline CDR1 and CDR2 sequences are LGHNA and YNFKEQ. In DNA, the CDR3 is TGTGCCAGCAGCCAAGATGTGGCCGGGTATAGCAATCAGCCCCAGCATTTT. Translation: CASSQDVAGYSNQPQHF.

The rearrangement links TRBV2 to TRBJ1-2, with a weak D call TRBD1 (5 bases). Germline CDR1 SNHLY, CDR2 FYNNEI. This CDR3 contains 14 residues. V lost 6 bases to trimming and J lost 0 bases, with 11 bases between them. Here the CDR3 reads CASRGLSTNYGYTF. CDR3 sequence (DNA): TGTGCCAGCAGGGGACTTTCTACTAACTATGGCTACACCTTC.

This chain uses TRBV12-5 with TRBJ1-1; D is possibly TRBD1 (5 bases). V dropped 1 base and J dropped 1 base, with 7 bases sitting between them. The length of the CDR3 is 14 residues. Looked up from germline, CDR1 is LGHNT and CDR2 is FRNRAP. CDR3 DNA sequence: TGTGCTAGTGGTTTGGCAGGGTGGAACACTGAAGCTTTCTTT. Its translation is CASGLAGWNTEAFF.

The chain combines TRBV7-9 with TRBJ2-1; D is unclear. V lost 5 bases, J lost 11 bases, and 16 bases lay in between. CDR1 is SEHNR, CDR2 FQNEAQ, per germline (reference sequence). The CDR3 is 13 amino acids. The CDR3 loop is CASSQSPPPQQFF. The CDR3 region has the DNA TGTGCCAGCAGCCAATCTCCCCCCCCACAGCAGTTCTTC.

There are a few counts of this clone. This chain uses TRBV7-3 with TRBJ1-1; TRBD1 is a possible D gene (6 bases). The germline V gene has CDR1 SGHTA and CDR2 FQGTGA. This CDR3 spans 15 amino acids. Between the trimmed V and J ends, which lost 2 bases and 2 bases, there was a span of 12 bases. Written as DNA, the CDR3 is TGTGCCAGCAGCTTAGAGAACAGGGATAACACTGAAGCTTTCTTT. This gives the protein CASSLENRDNTEAFF.

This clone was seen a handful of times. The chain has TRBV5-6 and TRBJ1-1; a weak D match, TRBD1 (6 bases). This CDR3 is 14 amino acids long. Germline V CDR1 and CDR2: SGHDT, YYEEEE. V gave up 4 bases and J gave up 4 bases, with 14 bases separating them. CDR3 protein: CASSVFSGVTEAFF. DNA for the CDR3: TGTGCCAGCAGCGTATTCTCAGGGGTCACTGAAGCTTTCTTT.

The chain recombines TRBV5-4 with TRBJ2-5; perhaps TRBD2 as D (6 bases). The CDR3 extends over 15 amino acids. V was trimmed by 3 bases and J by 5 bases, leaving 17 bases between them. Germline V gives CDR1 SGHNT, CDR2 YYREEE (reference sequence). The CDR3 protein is CASSSVGGLRETQYF. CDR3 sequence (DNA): TGTGCCAGCAGCTCCGTGGGGGGACTGAGGGAGACCCAGTACTTC.

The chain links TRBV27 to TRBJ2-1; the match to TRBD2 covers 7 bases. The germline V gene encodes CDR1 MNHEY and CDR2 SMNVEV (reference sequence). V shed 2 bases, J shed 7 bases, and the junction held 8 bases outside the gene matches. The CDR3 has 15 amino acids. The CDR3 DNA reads TGTGCCAGCAGTTTAAGGGCGGGAGTGGCAAATGAGCAGTTCTTC. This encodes CASSLRAGVANEQFF.

DNA of the CDR3: TGTGCCAGCAGCCCTGCCGGCGCGCGGGAGTACGAGCAGTACTTC. This gives the protein CASSPAGAREYEQYF. J is TRBJ2-7 and V is TRBV12-1; TRBD2 is the table's D call, not checked against the DNA. TRBV12-1 is reported as a pseudogene. The length of the CDR3 is 15 residues.

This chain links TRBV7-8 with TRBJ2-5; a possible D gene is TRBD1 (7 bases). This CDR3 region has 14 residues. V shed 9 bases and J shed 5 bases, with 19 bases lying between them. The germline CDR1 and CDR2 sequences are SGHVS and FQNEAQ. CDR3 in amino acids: CASIRGQGRETQYF. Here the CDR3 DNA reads TGTGCCAGTATAAGGGGGCAGGGGAGGGAGACCCAGTACTTC.